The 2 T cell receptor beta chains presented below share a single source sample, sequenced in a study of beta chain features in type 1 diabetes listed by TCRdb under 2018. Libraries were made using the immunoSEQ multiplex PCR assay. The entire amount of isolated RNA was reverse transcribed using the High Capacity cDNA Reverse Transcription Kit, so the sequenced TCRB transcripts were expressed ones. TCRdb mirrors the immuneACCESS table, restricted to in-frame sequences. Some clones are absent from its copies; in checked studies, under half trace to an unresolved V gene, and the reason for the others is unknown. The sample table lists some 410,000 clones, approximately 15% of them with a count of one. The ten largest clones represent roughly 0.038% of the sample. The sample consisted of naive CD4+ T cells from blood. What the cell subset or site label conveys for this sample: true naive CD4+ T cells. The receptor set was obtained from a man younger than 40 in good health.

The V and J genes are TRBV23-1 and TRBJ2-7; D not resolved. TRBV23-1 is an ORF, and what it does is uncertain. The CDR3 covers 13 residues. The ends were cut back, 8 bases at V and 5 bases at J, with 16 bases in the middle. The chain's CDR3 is CASHGSRYHEQYF. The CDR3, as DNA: TGCGCCAGCCACGGGTCCCGGTACCACGAGCAGTACTTC.

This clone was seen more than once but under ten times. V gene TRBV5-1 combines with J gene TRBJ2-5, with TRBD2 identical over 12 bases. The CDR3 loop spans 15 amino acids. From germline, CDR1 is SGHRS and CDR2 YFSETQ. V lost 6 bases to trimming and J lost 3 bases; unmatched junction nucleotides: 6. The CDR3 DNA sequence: TGCGCCAGCACATCCGGACTAGCGGGAAAAGAGACCCAGTACTTC. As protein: CASTSGLAGKETQYF.